This TCR beta chain was sequenced in a study of blood T cells in healthy people across ages. Regarding the study as a whole: Across samples, TCR beta diversity tracked strongly with naive T cell percentage.

The CDR3 totals 13 residues. V lost 3 bases and J lost 9, with 15 bases in between. Germline CDR1 SQVTM, CDR2 ANQGSEA. This clonotype was counted a few times. What it binds is not known. Using a J-beta primer mix together with a sample-barcoded 5' primer, a second PCR was run for about 6 to 12 cycles. One entry per CDR3 protein results from TCRdb running MiXCR on the 5' RACE reads. The table lists approximately 1.5 million distinct CDR3 sequences, roughly 32% of them singletons. This clonotype was sampled from a woman aged 30 to 39 in good health. Sequenced sample: blood. The V and J genes are TRBV29-1 and TRBJ2-1; D might be TRBD1 (6 bases). CDR3: CSVERQELGEQFF. The CDR3 bases are TGCAGCGTTGAGCGACAGGAATTGGGTGAGCAGTTCTTC.